The 15 T cell receptor beta chains presented below share a single source sample, sequenced in a study of TIL therapy for anti-PD-1-resistant metastatic lung cancer. The immunoSEQ assay was v3. TCRdb's copy holds only in-frame clones and misses some; the assay was immunoSEQ multiplex PCR. The sample consists of about 60,000 clones, around 87% of them appearing once. Noted time point: pre-treatment sample, taken before nivolumab and TIL therapy. Sample: blood, taken at baseline. These receptors were taken from a person aged 25-85 years with non-small cell lung cancer.

The chain links TRBV18 to TRBJ1-1; TRBD1 matches at 9 bases. The CDR3 has 16 residues. The trim removed 0 bases at V and 0 bases at J, leaving 2 bases unmatched. Germline lookup yields CDR1 KGHSH and CDR2 LQKENI. The DNA for the CDR3 is TGTGCCAGCTCACCACCGACAGGGGGGATGAACACTGAAGCTTTCTTT. Its protein product is CASSPPTGGMNTEAFF.

This clone was counted a single time. The chain uses TRBV6-6 and TRBJ2-4, with TRBD1 identical over 8 bases. From germline, CDR1 is MNHNY and CDR2 SVGAGI (reference sequence). With 7 bases clipped from V and 7 bases from J, the junction kept 12 bases outside the gene matches. CDR3 length: 15 residues. DNA for the CDR3: TGTGCCAGCACCCAGGCCCAGGGGGCGGTGAACATTCAGTACTTC. Protein product: CASTQAQGAVNIQYF.

CDR3 DNA: TGTGCCAGCTCCCCCCGGGGGAACACTGAAGCTTTCTTT. Protein sequence: CASSPRGNTEAFF. The V call is TRBV18, the J call TRBJ1-1, with D unclear. Deletions cut 6 bases from V and 1 base from J, with 9 bases between. The CDR3 is 13 amino acids. CDR1 is KGHSH, CDR2 LQKENI, per germline.

This sequence joins TRBV19 and TRBJ1-3, with D hard to call. Trimming stripped 6 bases from V and 0 bases from J, with 9 bases between. CDR3 size: 14 residues. Germline lookup yields CDR1 LNHDA and CDR2 SQIVND (reference sequence). DNA of the CDR3: TGTGCCAGTAGGAGACAAGGCTCTGGAAACACCATATATTTT. Amino acid sequence: CASRRQGSGNTIYF.

This clone occurred once. The chain employs TRBV5-1 and TRBJ2-3; perhaps TRBD2 as D (6 bases). The CDR3 has 12 amino acids. Germline V gene lookup returns CDR1 SGHRS and CDR2 YFSETQ. Trimming pared 4 bases from V and 6 bases from J, leaving 9 bases between. Here the CDR3 DNA reads TGCGCCAGCAGCCACCGGGAGGATACGCAGTATTTT. Its protein is CASSHREDTQYF.

The chain uses TRBV27 and TRBJ2-7; no clear D gene. Germline V gene data show CDR1 as MNHEY and CDR2 as SMNVEV (reference sequence). This CDR3 has 14 residues. With 6 bases removed from V and 2 bases from J, the gap between germline ends came to 14 bases. The CDR3 DNA is TGTGCCAGCAGGGGCTACGCGCTCCCCTACGAGCAGTACTTC. Translating it yields CASRGYALPYEQYF.

The chain is built from TRBV30 and TRBJ1-1, with D possibly TRBD1 on 5 matching bases. Trimming pared 0 bases from V and 1 base from J, leaving 9 bases between. The CDR3 totals 14 residues. The germline CDR1 and CDR2 sequences are GTSNPN and SVGIG (reference sequence). The CDR3 reads CAWSVGQPNTEAFF. In DNA form, the CDR3 reads TGTGCCTGGAGTGTAGGACAACCGAACACTGAAGCTTTCTTT.

CDR3 protein: CATSRLGGSYGYTF. The CDR3 nucleotides are TGTGCCACCAGCCGCTTGGGGGGGAGCTATGGCTACACCTTC. The V gene is TRBV15, the J gene TRBJ1-2, with D possibly matching TRBD1 (5 bases). V was cut by 5 bases and J by 4 bases, with 14 bases left in between. CDR3 size: 14 residues. Germline-derived CDR1 and CDR2 are LNHNV and YYDKDF (reference sequence).

A word on this clone: This sample also contains other DNA sequences that code for the same CDR3. The chain links TRBV2 to TRBJ1-1; a possible D gene is TRBD1 (6 bases). The germline V gene encodes CDR1 SNHLY and CDR2 FYNNEI. Between the trimmed V and J ends, which lost 5 bases and 1 base, there was a span of 8 bases. This CDR3 region has 13 residues. DNA of the CDR3: TGTGCCAGCAGTTGGACAGAGAACACTGAAGCTTTCTTT. Protein product: CASSWTENTEAFF.

The V call is TRBV27, the J call TRBJ2-3; possibly TRBD1 for D (6 bases). The V end lost 4 bases, the J end lost 0 bases, and 14 bases lay between the germline ends. The CDR3 runs 16 residues. The V gene's germline CDR1 is MNHEY and CDR2 SMNVEV (reference sequence). CDR3 nucleotide sequence: TGTGCCAGCAGTTCTAGGGACAAAACTAGCACAGATACGCAGTATTTT. Amino acids: CASSSRDKTSTDTQYF.

The chain carries TRBV18 and TRBJ1-6; no firm D call. The CDR3 covers 12 residues. Trimming took off 6 bases at V and 7 bases at J, with 7 bases between the two ends. Per the germline V gene, CDR1 is KGHSH and CDR2 is LQKENI. The CDR3, as DNA: TGTGCCAGCTCTCCGGGGAATTCACCCCTCCACTTT. Encoded protein: CASSPGNSPLHF.

The chain employs TRBV10-3 and TRBJ1-6; a possible D gene is TRBD1 (6 bases). Trimming cost V 3 bases and J 8 bases, with 11 bases left between them. In germline, CDR1 is ENHRY, CDR2 SYGVKD. The CDR3 loop spans 14 amino acids. The CDR3 nucleotides are TGTGCCATCAGTGAAAGACAGGTTTATTCACCCCTCCACTTT. This gives the protein CAISERQVYSPLHF.

This sequence joins TRBV5-5 and TRBJ1-6; no clear D. The length of the CDR3 is 14 residues. CDR1 is SGHKS, CDR2 YYEKEE, per germline (reference sequence). Trimming removed 0 bases at V and 7 bases at J, with 8 bases between. The chain's CDR3 is CASSLAAGNSPLHF. The DNA of the CDR3 is TGTGCCAGCAGCTTGGCAGCGGGCAATTCACCCCTCCACTTT.

This rearrangement joins TRBV4-1 to TRBJ2-7; TRBD2 matches at 8 bases. Per germline, CDR1 MGHRA and CDR2 YSYEKL. CDR3 size: 15 residues. The V segment lost 4 bases and the J segment 1 base; nucleotides outside the gene matches: 6. CDR3 sequence: CASSPREGGSYEQYF. The CDR3 DNA sequence: TGCGCCAGCAGCCCCCGGGAGGGAGGGTCCTACGAGCAGTACTTC.

J is TRBJ2-2 and V is TRBV18; D might be TRBD1 (5 bases). The CDR3 is made up of 14 amino acids. Trimming stripped 5 bases from V and 4 bases from J, with 11 bases between. In germline, CDR1 is KGHSH, CDR2 LQKENI. Here the CDR3 reads CASSAQGGTGELFF. CDR3 sequence (DNA): TGTGCCAGCTCAGCTCAGGGCGGCACCGGGGAGCTGTTTTTT.